The present T cell receptor (beta chain) was sequenced within a study of OX40 agonist ivuxolimab in advanced cancers. Overall study context: Earlier treatment with anti-PD-1, anti-PD-L1 or anti-CTLA-4 was permitted, and about 40% had received some.

Sequencing was performed with immunoSEQ multiplex PCR; in TCRdb, only in-frame clones are kept and a portion is missing. The repertoire holds under 110,000 clones, with 90% as singletons. The germline gives CDR1 ENHRY, CDR2 SYGVKD. Trimming cost V 0 bases and J 1 base, with 13 bases left between them. The CDR3 covers 16 residues. No patient had autoimmune disease or received systemic immunosuppression. Patients had blood sampled at baseline and again on cycle 4 day 1 and cycle 7 day 1. The sample was CD4+ or CD8+ T cells sorted from blood, taken in a trial of the OX40 agonist ivuxolimab. The chain couples TRBV10-3 to TRBJ2-7, with a possible D match to TRBD1 (6 bases). This TCR was sampled from an adult with an advanced solid tumor such as melanoma, head and neck, liver or kidney cancer. The CDR3 nucleotides read TGTGCCATCAGTGAGTCCTCCGGGACACCTTCCTACGAGCAGTACTTC. The encoded protein is CAISESSGTPSYEQYF.